A single sample gave rise to the 30 T cell receptor beta chains below, sequenced in a study of cytomegalovirus exposure and HLA in healthy donors. 13 Jbeta primers and 60 Vbeta primers were used for the PCR. Sequencing was performed with immunoSEQ multiplex PCR; in TCRdb, only in-frame clones are kept and a portion is missing. There are approximately 160,000 clones in the sample; roughly 75% occur only once, and over 1.3% lies in the top ten. Material for sequencing was PBMCs. The receptors shown here come from a man between 18 and 29 years old in good health and CMV-seronegative.

V usage is TRBV6-5 and J usage is TRBJ2-3; 7 bases agree with TRBD2. The CDR3 has 14 amino acids. J was trimmed by 4 bases and V by 2 bases; bases with no gene match: 3. Germline V gene sequence: CDR1 MNHEY, CDR2 SVGAGI. CDR3 in DNA: TGTGCCAGCAGTTACGGGGGGGTTCCAGATACGCAGTATTTT. Translated, it gives CASSYGGVPDTQYF.

The chain carries TRBV6-5 and TRBJ2-5; 8 nucleotides line up with TRBD1. After removal of 5 bases from V and 5 bases from J, the junction contained 7 bases not matched to a gene. Germline V gives CDR1 MNHEY, CDR2 SVGAGI. This CDR3 contains 14 residues. CDR3 in DNA: TGTGCCAGCAGTCCTCGACAGGGGCGGGAGACCCAGTACTTC. Encoded protein: CASSPRQGRETQYF.

The rearrangement uses TRBV9 and TRBJ2-5, with D possibly being TRBD2 (5 bases). Looked up from germline, CDR1 is SGDLS and CDR2 is YYNGEE. Trimming left V 0 bases short and J 2 bases short, with 11 bases between. The CDR3 covers 15 residues. The CDR3 DNA sequence: TGTGCCAGCAGCGTAGGAGCCCGAGGGCAAGAGACCCAGTACTTC. Encoded protein: CASSVGARGQETQYF.

The chain is built from TRBV6-4 and TRBJ1-5; TRBD1 matches 11 bases. The junction had 7 bases not matched to a gene; V was cut back by 3 bases and J by 6 bases. The CDR3 loop spans 16 amino acids. The germline V gene encodes CDR1 MRHNA and CDR2 SNTAGT. The CDR3 DNA sequence: TGTGCCAGCAGTGAGCGGGGACAGGGGGTATTTCAGCCCCAGCATTTT. Amino acid sequence: CASSERGQGVFQPQHF.

The V gene is TRBV27, the J gene TRBJ2-3; D unclear. Per the germline V gene, CDR1 is MNHEY and CDR2 is SMNVEV (reference sequence). There are 14 residues in the CDR3. The ends were cut back, 3 bases at V and 7 bases at J, with 14 bases in the middle. The CDR3 DNA reads TGTGCCAGCAGTTTTAATCGAGGTGCCCATACGCAGTATTTT. Amino acids: CASSFNRGAHTQYF.

This clone was detected only a few times. This sequence joins TRBV9 and TRBJ1-3; no reliable D call. CDR1 and CDR2 (germline): SGDLS, YYNGEE. Trimming removed 4 bases from V and 0 bases from J, with 11 bases in between. This CDR3 spans 15 amino acids. The CDR3 region has the DNA TGTGCCAGCAGCCCAGCGGTTGGCTCTGGAAACACCATATATTTT. Amino acids: CASSPAVGSGNTIYF.

The V gene is TRBV30, the J gene TRBJ1-2; D is possibly TRBD1 (5 bases). The CDR3 has 13 residues. Germline CDR1 reads GTSNPN; CDR2 reads SVGIG (reference sequence). V lost 2 bases to trimming and J lost 8 bases, with 15 bases between them. This chain's CDR3 is CAWSLLGGSGYTF. The CDR3, as DNA: TGTGCCTGGAGTCTCCTCGGGGGGTCGGGCTACACCTTC.

This chain's CDR3 is CASLLQGTRGYEQYF. For the CDR3, the DNA is TGCGCCAGCTTGCTCCAGGGGACTAGGGGCTACGAGCAGTACTTC. The chain recombines TRBV10-2 with TRBJ2-7, with 8 bases fitting TRBD2. There are 15 residues in the CDR3. The germline V gene has CDR1 WSHSY and CDR2 SAAADI. V lost 8 bases, J lost 3 bases, and 12 bases stayed unmatched.

Here the CDR3 reads CASSDPTGGDTQYF. The CDR3 region has the DNA TGTGCCAGCAGTGATCCTACAGGGGGGGATACGCAGTATTTT. The gene calls are TRBV25-1 and TRBJ2-3, with 8 bases identical to TRBD1. CDR1 and CDR2 from the germline V gene are MGHDK and SYGVNS. The CDR3 runs to 14 residues. V gave up 3 bases and J gave up 6 bases; unmatched junction bases: 5.

The chain employs TRBV5-4 and TRBJ2-7; D is ambiguous. This CDR3 region has 13 residues. The V end was cut by 2 bases, the J end by 0 bases, with 6 bases between. CDR1 and CDR2 from the germline V gene are SGHNT and YYREEE (reference sequence). This CDR3 is CASSFGLSYEQYF. The CDR3 DNA sequence: TGTGCCAGCAGCTTCGGTCTCTCCTACGAGCAGTACTTC. Supplemented by reference TRBV5-4 and TRBJ2-7, the full variable domain reads ETGVTQSPTHLIKTRGQQVTLRCSSQSGHNTVSWYQQALGQGPQFIFQYYREEENGRGNFPPRFSGLQFPNYSSELNVNALELDDSALYLCASSFGLSYEQYFGPGTRLTVT.

V gene TRBV30 combines with J gene TRBJ2-1; 10 nucleotides match TRBD1. This CDR3 is built from 14 residues. V lost 2 bases to trimming and J lost 6 bases; unmatched junction nucleotides: 4. CDR1 is GTSNPN, CDR2 SVGIG, per germline (reference sequence). CDR3 region: CAWSSGTGVNEQFF. The CDR3 nucleotides are TGTGCCTGGAGTTCCGGGACAGGGGTCAATGAGCAGTTCTTC.

The chain combines TRBV19 with TRBJ2-7; TRBD1 might be the D (5 bases). V lost 6 bases to trimming and J lost 5 bases, with 17 bases between them. This CDR3 region has 14 residues. CDR1 is LNHDA, CDR2 SQIVND, per germline (reference sequence). CDR3 amino acids: CASSSLPGSHEQYF. In DNA, the CDR3 is TGTGCCAGTAGCTCTCTGCCAGGGTCCCACGAGCAGTACTTC.

This clone has a single count. V usage is TRBV29-1 and J usage is TRBJ2-5; D unresolved. Germline V lookup: CDR1 SQVTM, CDR2 ANQGSEA. The V end lost 2 bases, the J end lost 5 bases, and 6 bases lay between the germline ends. The CDR3 consists of 11 residues. The CDR3 spells CSVEPGETQYF. CDR3 DNA sequence: TGCAGCGTTGAACCCGGGGAGACCCAGTACTTC. Full variable domain (remainder filled in from reference TRBV29-1 and TRBJ2-5): SAVISQKPSRDICQRGTSLTIQCQVDSQVTMMFWYRQQPGQSLTLIATANQGSEATYESGFVIDKFPISRPNLTFSTLTVSNMSPEDSSIYLCSVEPGETQYFGPGTRLLVL.

Only a few counts were recorded for this clone. The chain couples TRBV7-2 to TRBJ2-1; D possibly corresponds to TRBD2 (5 bases). CDR3 size: 14 residues. The germline V gene has CDR1 SGHTA and CDR2 FQGNSA. The germline V and J ends were trimmed by 5 bases and 6 bases, with 14 bases remaining between them. The chain's CDR3 is CASSLALGSNEQFF. Here the CDR3 DNA reads TGTGCCAGCAGCCTGGCACTAGGGTCCAATGAGCAGTTCTTC.

This clone was seen only a few times. At the DNA level, this CDR3 is encoded by other sequences in the same sample as well. V gene TRBV9 combines with J gene TRBJ1-5; D is uncertain. The V and J ends lost 4 bases and 0 bases respectively, with 5 bases between them. The CDR3 loop spans 13 amino acids. CDR1 and CDR2 (germline): SGDLS, YYNGEE. In DNA form, the CDR3 reads TGTGCCAGCAGCCCCGGTAGCAATCAGCCCCAGCATTTT. Its protein is CASSPGSNQPQHF.

The chain links TRBV4-3 to TRBJ1-1; TRBD1 is a possible D gene (6 bases). Germline assignment: CDR1 LGHNA and CDR2 YSLEER. The CDR3 runs to 13 residues. With 0 bases removed from V and 11 bases from J, the gap between germline ends came to 13 bases. CDR3 nucleotides: TGCGCCAGCAGCCAAGAGGGGGCCCGGAGGGCTTTCTTT. It is translated as CASSQEGARRAFF.

This chain's CDR3 is CASLAASYEQYF. The CDR3 bases are TGTGCCAGCCTAGCCGCCTCCTACGAGCAGTACTTC. The chain joins TRBV28 to TRBJ2-7; a weak D match, TRBD2 (5 bases). V lost 8 bases and J 0 bases, leaving 8 bases between the germline ends. Germline CDR1 is MDHEN and CDR2 is SYDVKM. The CDR3 contains 12 residues. The variable domain in full, with the rest retrieved from reference TRBV28 and TRBJ2-7, is DVKVTQSSRYLVKRTGEKVFLECVQDMDHENMFWYRQDPGLGLRLIYFSYDVKMKEKGDIPEGYSVSREKKERFSLILESASTNQTSMYLCASLAASYEQYFGPGTRLTVT.

The V call is TRBV7-8, the J call TRBJ1-5, with TRBD1 matching 9 bases. V was pared by 5 bases and J by 8 bases, with 4 bases of the junction left unmatched. This CDR3 contains 13 residues. CDR1 is SGHVS and CDR2 is FQNEAQ in the germline V gene. The DNA for the CDR3 is TGTGCCAGCAGCATACAGGGGGCCGAGCCCCAGCATTTT. Translating gives CASSIQGAEPQHF.

CDR3 coding DNA: TGTGCCAGTAGTTCCCGCAAGGAGACCCACGAGCAGTACTTC. It yields the protein CASSSRKETHEQYF. V gene TRBV19 combines with J gene TRBJ2-7; D remains unclear. CDR3 length: 14 amino acids. V lost 5 bases, J lost 5 bases, and 16 bases lay in between. Per germline, CDR1 LNHDA and CDR2 SQIVND (reference sequence).

In its sample, this clone was seen once. V usage is TRBV14 and J usage is TRBJ1-1, with TRBD1 matching 7 bases. This CDR3 region has 15 residues. Trimming took 4 bases from V and 7 from J; bases not matched to a gene: 12. Germline assignment: CDR1 SGHDN and CDR2 FVKESK. The CDR3 region is CASSRRDSRQLEAFF. CDR3 coding DNA: TGTGCCAGCAGCCGTCGGGACAGCCGACAACTTGAAGCTTTCTTT. Full variable domain (outside the CDR3, taken from reference TRBV14 and TRBJ1-1): EAGVTQFPSHSVIEKGQTVTLRCDPISGHDNLYWYRRVMGKEIKFLLHFVKESKQDESGMPNNRFLAERTGGTYSTLKVQPAELEDSGVYFCASSRRDSRQLEAFFGQGTRLTVV.

The chain couples TRBV25-1 to TRBJ1-2; 9 bases align to TRBD1. The CDR3 has 15 residues. With 4 bases clipped from V and 6 bases from J, the junction kept 9 bases outside the gene matches. Germline CDR1 is MGHDK and CDR2 is SYGVNS. The CDR3 spells CASSGTGTGTHGYTF. CDR3 DNA sequence: TGTGCCAGCAGTGGTACCGGGACAGGGACCCATGGCTACACCTTC.

This clone has a single count. V usage is TRBV9 and J usage is TRBJ2-7, with 11 bases identical to TRBD2. The CDR3 totals 15 residues. Germline V gene data show CDR1 as SGDLS and CDR2 as YYNGEE. J was trimmed by 5 bases and V by 4 bases; bases with no gene match: 8. DNA for the CDR3: TGTGCCAGCAGCCCCCCGACTAGCGGGATAGACGAGCAGTACTTC. This codes for CASSPPTSGIDEQYF.

The chain joins TRBV29-1 to TRBJ2-6, with 9 bases aligning to TRBD1. The J segment lost 0 bases and the V segment lost 3 bases, leaving 3 bases of the junction unmatched. CDR1 is SQVTM and CDR2 is ANQGSEA in the germline V gene. This CDR3 has 16 amino acids. CDR3: CSVEGTGSSGANVLTF. DNA for the CDR3: TGCAGCGTTGAGGGGACAGGGTCCTCTGGGGCCAACGTCCTGACTTTC.

The chain employs TRBV28 and TRBJ1-5; tentatively, D is TRBD1 (5 bases). The V and J ends lost 5 bases and 1 base respectively, with 12 bases between them. The CDR3 contains 15 residues. The germline V gene encodes CDR1 MDHEN and CDR2 SYDVKM. The CDR3 loop is CASSPGLHSNQPQHF. The CDR3 DNA is TGTGCCAGCAGTCCAGGGCTTCACAGCAATCAGCCCCAGCATTTT. The variable domain in full, completed from reference TRBV28 and TRBJ1-5, reads DVKVTQSSRYLVKRTGEKVFLECVQDMDHENMFWYRQDPGLGLRLIYFSYDVKMKEKGDIPEGYSVSREKKERFSLILESASTNQTSMYLCASSPGLHSNQPQHFGDGTRLSIL.

This rearrangement joins TRBV4-1 to TRBJ1-6; 9 bases are a match to TRBD1. Per the germline V gene, CDR1 is MGHRA and CDR2 is YSYEKL. J gave up 7 bases and V 1 base, and 5 bases lay outside the gene matches. The CDR3 has 16 amino acids. This CDR3 reads CASSQVSTGGNSPLHF. Here the CDR3 DNA reads TGCGCCAGCAGCCAAGTCTCGACAGGGGGAAATTCACCCCTCCACTTT.

This clone was seen once. An end of the junction does not agree with germline; a read error may underlie this. The gene calls are TRBV7-9 and TRBJ2-7; D may match TRBD1 or TRBD2 (5 bases each). Per the germline V gene, CDR1 is SEHNR and CDR2 is FQNEAQ (reference sequence). The CDR3 has 15 residues. CDR3 sequence reads: CSSSLARQGYYEQYF. CDR3 DNA sequence: TGTTCCAGCAGCTTAGCGCGGCAGGGCTATTACGAGCAGTACTTC.

The CDR3 DNA sequence: TGCGCCAGCAGCCAAACAGGCCTCGGGGAGCTGTTTTTT. Protein product: CASSQTGLGELFF. J is TRBJ2-2 and V is TRBV5-1; weak D call: TRBD1 (5 bases). CDR1 is SGHRS, CDR2 YFSETQ, per germline. The V gene lost 4 bases and the J gene lost 7 bases, with 11 bases spanning the gap. The CDR3 covers 13 residues.

In the case of this clone: A junction end diverges from the germline sequence, so it may reflect a read error. The CDR3 protein is CASSQITSGQNAEAFF. The DNA for the CDR3 is TGCGCCAGCAGCCAGATTACCTCGGGACAGAACGCTGAAGCTTTCTTT. V usage is TRBV4-1 and J usage is TRBJ1-1; the match to TRBD1 covers 7 bases. The CDR3 extends over 16 amino acids. Germline CDR1 reads MGHRA; CDR2 reads YSYEKL.

V is TRBV5-6 and J is TRBJ2-5; 7 bases are a match to TRBD2. The CDR3 is 15 amino acids. Germline V gene sequence: CDR1 SGHDT, CDR2 YYEEEE. The ends lost 0 bases at V and 11 bases at J; junction bases unmatched: 13. The CDR3, as DNA: TGTGCCAGCAGCTTGGATGTGCGGGAGAATCGGGAGCAGTACTTC. It specifies CASSLDVRENREQYF.

This rearrangement joins TRBV28 to TRBJ1-1; D gene ambiguous. Trimming took off 3 bases at V and 7 bases at J, with 6 bases between the two ends. The CDR3 is 11 amino acids. Per the germline V gene, CDR1 is MDHEN and CDR2 is SYDVKM. CDR3 DNA: TGTGCCAGCAGTTTCACAGTTGAAGCTTTCTTT. Its protein product is CASSFTVEAFF.